This TCR beta chain emerged from a study of CXCR3-negative and CXCR3-positive naive CD8 T cells (dated by TCRdb to the late 2010s). Looking at the study overall: In total, around 140 million TRB reads were obtained, or roughly 1.5 +/- 0.3 million reads per library. Data from roughly twelve donors, pooled across two independent experiments, went into the diversity and physicochemical repertoire analyses. The TRBV-TRBJ cluster analysis covered naive subsets from 5 donors and memory cells from 3 donors. Summary of the overall study and its limitations: Repertoire diversity was comparably high in both naive subsets but much lower in memory CD8+ T cells. Because surface CD5, which is linked to self-reactivity in mice, was comparable between the naive subsets, TCR interaction strength was also inferred from TRB CDR3 physicochemical properties. TRB CDR3s from CXCR3-positive naive cells showed higher hydrophobicity (lower Kidera factor 4), lower energy, and higher strength and volume indices than CXCR3-negative naive cells. Freshly isolated PBMCs were used for most assays because CXCR3 expression went down partially after cryopreservation. Naive CXCR3-negative and CXCR3-positive cells from the same donor showed similar TRBV-TRBJ usage, whereas memory cells showed distinct patterns.

From cysteine to phenylalanine, the CDR3 is 15 amino acids long. No nucleotide data were recorded. The germline V gene sets CDR1 to MNHNS and CDR2 to SASEGT. A word on this clonotype: Its target antigen remains unknown.

Each CD8+ T cell subset was flow-sorted in triplicate, with roughly 330,000 cells per subset placed directly into RLT lysis buffer. Naive CD8+ T cells were defined stringently as CD45RO-CCR7+CD27+CD95- to exclude memory contaminants. Peripheral blood mononuclear cells were isolated from buffy coats using standard density gradient centrifugation. A FACSAria III was used to flow-sort naive CXCR3-negative and CXCR3-positive CD8+ T cells. Total RNA was extracted from sorted cells using an RNeasy Mini Kit. TCRdb lists the instrument as NextSeq 550. The Human TCR Profiling Kit (MiLaboratory) was used to make UMI-labeled 5' RACE TRB cDNA libraries. The full amount of extracted RNA was used for cDNA synthesis, and the full amount of resulting cDNA was used for PCR amplification. Libraries were prepared in parallel using an identical number of PCR cycles. Under the source paper's analysis protocol: About 53,000 +/- 10,000 unique UMI-labeled TRB cDNA molecules per library were extracted with MIGEC and MiXCR, with at least two reads per UMI required. On average, each library contained about 40,000 +/- 10,000 functional in-frame TRB CDR3 nucleotide clonotypes without stop codons. After downsampling to 5000 UMI-labeled TRB molecules per sample, diversity metrics, including normalized Shannon-Wiener and Chao1, were computed in VDJtools. For the central five CDR3 residues, VDJtools calculated physicochemical properties weighted by clonotype size, namely interaction energy, strength, volume and Kidera factor 4. Each entry corresponds to one CDR3 protein sequence from reads that TCRdb reprocessed, and DNA is not given. TCRdb, not the authors, supplied the V and J calls. This sample's records show some 130,000 distinct CDR3 sequences. Roughly 0.29% of the sample belongs to the ten largest clones.

The sample consisted of naive CXCR3- CD8+ T cells from blood. Per the publication, the cell subset or site label means: CD45RO-CCR7+CD27+CD95- naive CD8+ T cells lacking CXCR3 (TNR3-). The rearranged chain carries TRBV6-1 and TRBJ2-1; the D call from TCRdb, TRBD1, cannot be confirmed without DNA. The clonotype comes from a human donor in good health. Some clones in this sample may be carry-over from other donors' samples. The encoded CDR3 is CASARGPGGYNEQFF.